This T cell receptor beta chain was identified during a study of somatic mutations in cytotoxic T cells in rheumatoid arthritis. Sequenced by immunoSEQ multiplex PCR; TCRdb stores in-frame clones only, minus some. The sample carries more than 6,000 clones, approximately 70% recorded once. Germline values: CDR1 LNHNV, CDR2 YYDKDF (reference sequence). The CDR3 is 15 residues long. Trimming took 4 bases from V and 4 from J; bases not matched to a gene: 5. This TCR was sampled from a man aged 40-50 years in good health. The sequencing input was CD8+ T cells sorted from blood. The genes are TRBV15 and TRBJ2-1, with 9 bases identical to TRBD1. Written as DNA, the CDR3 is TGTGCCACCAGCACAACGACAGGGGGTTACAATGAGCAGTTCTTC. Translated: CATSTTTGGYNEQFF.